This T cell receptor beta chain came from a study of sequential checkpoint blockade in melanoma. As for the study in general: Randomization was 1:1 between first-line nivolumab→ipilimumab and ipilimumab→nivolumab. Study-wide results and caveats: About 30 times likelier clinical benefit followed increased tumor T-cell fraction and clonality. In arm A, pretreatment tumor clonality was associated with response.

Treatment defined: randomized to nivolumab then ipilimumab (arm A) or the reverse (arm B). The CDR3 sequence is 15 residues long. The V segment lost 4 bases and the J segment 2 bases; nucleotides outside the gene matches: 5. The germline gives CDR1 SGHNT, CDR2 YENEEA. Clones were sequenced by immunoSEQ multiplex PCR, and TCRdb holds only the in-frame ones, with some missing. Counted here are approximately 12,000 clones, 25% to 30% occurring once; the ten biggest clones make up 15% to 20%. A word on this clone: Its specificity is unknown.

This chain connects TRBV11-3 to TRBJ2-7, with TRBD1 identical over 10 bases. This sequence was found in a human donor with melanoma. Sequences were derived from tumor tissue (inferred from file names), sampled from a patient given nivolumab and ipilimumab in sequence. CDR3 DNA: TGTGCCAGCAGCTCCTCGGGGACAGGGGCCTACGAGCAGTACTTC. Amino acids: CASSSSGTGAYEQYF.